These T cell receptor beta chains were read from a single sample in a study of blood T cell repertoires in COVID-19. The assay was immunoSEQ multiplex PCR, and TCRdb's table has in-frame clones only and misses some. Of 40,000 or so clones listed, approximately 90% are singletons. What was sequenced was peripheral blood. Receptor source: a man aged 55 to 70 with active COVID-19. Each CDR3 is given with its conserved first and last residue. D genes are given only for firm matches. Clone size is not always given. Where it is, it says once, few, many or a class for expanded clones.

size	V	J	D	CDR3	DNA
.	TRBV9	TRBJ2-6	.	CASSDRGGAGANVLTF	TGTGCCAGCAGCGACCGAGGGGGGGCTGGGGCCAACGTCCTGACTTTC
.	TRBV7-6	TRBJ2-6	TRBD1	CASSSLGQGALSGANVLTF	TGTGCCAGCAGCTCCCTCGGGCAGGGGGCGCTTTCTGGGGCCAACGTCCTGACTTTC
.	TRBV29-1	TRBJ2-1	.	CSVFGQGYNEQFF	TGCAGCGTTTTCGGGCAGGGTTACAATGAGCAGTTCTTC
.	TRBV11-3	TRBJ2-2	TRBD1	CASSLVGTATGELFF	TGTGCCAGCAGCTTAGTTGGGACAGCCACCGGGGAGCTGTTTTTT
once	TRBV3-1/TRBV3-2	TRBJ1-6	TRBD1	CASSPTGVLSYNSPLHF	TGTGCCAGCAGCCCGACAGGGGTCCTCTCCTATAATTCACCCCTCCACTTT
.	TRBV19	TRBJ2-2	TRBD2	CASWTSGNTGELFF	TGTGCCAGTTGGACTAGCGGGAATACCGGGGAGCTGTTTTTT
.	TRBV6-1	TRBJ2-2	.	CASSEPHRAVSNTGELFF	TGTGCCAGCAGTGAACCCCACAGGGCTGTATCCAACACCGGGGAGCTGTTTTTT
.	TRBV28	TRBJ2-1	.	CASSPGFGGRGNEQFF	TGTGCCAGCAGCCCGGGGTTTGGGGGGAGAGGCAATGAGCAGTTCTTC
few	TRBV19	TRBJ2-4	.	CASSIAAGVLAKNIQYF	TGTGCCAGTAGTATAGCAGCAGGGGTGTTAGCCAAAAACATTCAGTACTTC
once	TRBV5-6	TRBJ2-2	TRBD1	CASSLYRDRVTGELFF	TGTGCCAGCAGCTTATACCGGGACAGGGTCACCGGGGAGCTGTTTTTT
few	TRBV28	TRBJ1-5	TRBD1	CASRPPGQRTQPQHF	TGTGCCAGCAGACCGCCGGGACAGAGAACCCAGCCCCAGCATTTT
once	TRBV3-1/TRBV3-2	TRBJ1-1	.	CASSRTDGNTEAFF	TGTGCCAGCAGCCGGACTGACGGGAACACTGAAGCTTTCTTT
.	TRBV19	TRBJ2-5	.	CASSRTVQETQYF	TGTGCCAGTAGTAGGACAGTCCAAGAGACCCAGTACTTC
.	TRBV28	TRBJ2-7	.	CASSPSPGAPRGSYEQYF	TGTGCCAGCAGTCCCTCCCCGGGAGCTCCCCGGGGCTCCTACGAGCAGTACTTC
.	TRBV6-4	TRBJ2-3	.	CASSDSSGLTQYF	TGTGCCAGCAGTGACTCGAGCGGACTGACGCAGTATTTT
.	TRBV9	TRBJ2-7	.	CASSVDTGFTYEQYF	TGTGCCAGCAGCGTAGATACGGGATTCACCTACGAGCAGTACTTC
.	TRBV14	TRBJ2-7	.	CASSQLIGQYEQYF	TGTGCCAGCAGCCAATTAATAGGACAGTACGAGCAGTACTTC
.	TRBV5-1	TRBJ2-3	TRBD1	CASSSGFGTGGYGDTQYF	TGCGCCAGCAGCTCAGGATTTGGGACAGGGGGATATGGAGATACGCAGTATTTT
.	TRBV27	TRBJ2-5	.	CASSNRDTFQETQYF	TGTGCCAGCAGTAACCGGGACACATTCCAAGAGACCCAGTACTTC
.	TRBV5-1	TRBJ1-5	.	CASSLDTGSNQPQHF	TGCGCCAGCAGCTTGGATACAGGGAGCAATCAGCCCCAGCATTTT
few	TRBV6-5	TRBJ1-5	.	CASSPDSLNQPQHF	TGTGCCAGCTCCCCCGACAGTCTTAATCAGCCCCAGCATTTT
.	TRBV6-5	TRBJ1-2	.	CASSYSRKDMDYGYTF	TGTGCCAGCAGTTACTCGAGGAAGGATATGGACTATGGCTACACCTTC
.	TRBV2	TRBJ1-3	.	CASRLSNTIYF	TGTGCCAGCAGACTTAGCAACACCATATATTTT
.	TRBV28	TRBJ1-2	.	CASSLSDNSPNGYGYTF	TGTGCCAGCAGTTTATCCGACAACAGTCCTAACGGCTATGGCTACACCTTC
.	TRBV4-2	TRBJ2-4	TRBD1	CASSQPPGQGTFYIQYF	TGTGCCAGCAGCCAACCCCCGGGACAGGGGACGTTCTACATTCAGTACTTC
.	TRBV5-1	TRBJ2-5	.	CASSPHLAAQETQYF	TGCGCCAGCAGCCCTCACTTAGCGGCTCAAGAGACCCAGTACTTC
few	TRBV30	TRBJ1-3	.	CAWTRAASGNTIYF	TGTGCCTGGACCAGGGCTGCCTCTGGAAACACCATATATTTT
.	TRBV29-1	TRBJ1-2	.	CSVEEGHGGYTF	TGCAGCGTTGAAGAGGGGCACGGTGGCTACACCTTC
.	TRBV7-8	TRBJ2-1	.	CASSKGTSTDYNEQFF	TGTGCCAGCAGCAAAGGGACTTCCACGGACTACAATGAGCAGTTCTTC
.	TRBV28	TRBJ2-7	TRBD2	CASSPPTSASYEQYF	TGTGCCAGCAGTCCCCCCACTAGCGCCTCCTACGAGCAGTACTTC
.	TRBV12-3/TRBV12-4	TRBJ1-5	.	CASSQGSNQPQHF	TGTGCCAGCTCTCAGGGTAGCAATCAGCCCCAGCATTTT
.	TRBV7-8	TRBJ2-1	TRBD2	CASSPGDLVAGVYNEQFF	TGTGCCAGCAGCCCGGGGGATCTAGTGGCGGGGGTCTACAATGAGCAGTTCTTC
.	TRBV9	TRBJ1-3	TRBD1	CASSVQGTGGNTIYF	TGTGCCAGCAGCGTTCAGGGGACAGGTGGAAACACCATATATTTT